The 7 T cell receptor beta chains below were found in one sample sequenced in a study of cytomegalovirus exposure and HLA in healthy donors. Amplification used 60 Vbeta primers and 13 Jbeta primers. The table came from immunoSEQ multiplex PCR; TCRdb's copy has only in-frame clones and leaves some out. Among roughly 120,000 clones, about 59% were seen once, and the ten largest hold over 8.5%. What was sequenced was PBMCs. The receptors were sampled from a woman in her thirties or forties in good health and CMV-seropositive.

The chain couples TRBV29-1 to TRBJ2-7, with TRBD1 as a possible D gene (6 bases). Germline loops: CDR1 SQVTM, CDR2 ANQGSEA. The CDR3 has 12 residues. The V and J ends lost 6 bases and 6 bases respectively, with 15 bases between them. CDR3 coding DNA: TGCAGCGTCTTTAACAGGGCCTCCGAGCAGTACTTC. Translation gives CSVFNRASEQYF.

J is TRBJ2-7 and V is TRBV28, with 8 bases matching TRBD1. CDR1 and CDR2 from the germline V gene are MDHEN and SYDVKM. CDR3 size: 13 residues. Trimming at V came to 9 bases and at J to 0 bases, leaving 4 bases not matched to a gene. CDR3 nucleotide sequence: TGTGCCAGTTACAGGGGGAGCTCCTACGAGCAGTACTTC. It translates to CASYRGSSYEQYF.

This clone has more than one count but fewer than ten. V and J are TRBV7-3 and TRBJ1-1; D is ambiguous. Deletions cut 3 bases from V and 1 base from J, with 6 bases between. Germline V CDR1 and CDR2: SGHTA, FQGTGA. This CDR3 contains 13 residues. In DNA form, the CDR3 reads TGTGCCAGCAGCTTCGGTGGGAACACTGAAGCTTTCTTT. It is translated as CASSFGGNTEAFF.

This clone was found a few times. The V call is TRBV4-2, the J call TRBJ2-1, with 10 positions matching TRBD2. V shed 4 bases, J shed 7 bases, and the junction held 4 bases outside the gene matches. There are 14 residues in the CDR3. CDR1 and CDR2 (germline): LGHNA, YNFKEQ. In DNA form, the CDR3 reads TGTGCCAGCAGCCGTAGCGGGAGGCGTAATGAGCAGTTCTTC. Translating it yields CASSRSGRRNEQFF.

This clone was counted a few times. V and J are TRBV9 and TRBJ2-1, with D possibly being TRBD2 (6 bases). The germline gives CDR1 SGDLS, CDR2 YYNGEE. V was cut by 2 bases and J by 4 bases, with 13 bases left in between. This CDR3 is built from 15 residues. CDR3 nucleotides: TGTGCCAGCAGCGTGGGCGGGGCAAAATACAATGAGCAGTTCTTC. It yields the protein CASSVGGAKYNEQFF.

V usage is TRBV27 and J usage is TRBJ1-5, with D unresolved. The CDR3 covers 12 residues. Germline CDR1 reads MNHEY; CDR2 reads SMNVEV (reference sequence). V gave up 3 bases and J gave up 3 bases, with 3 bases separating them. CDR3 sequence (DNA): TGTGCCAGCAGTTTTCACAATCAGCCCCAGCATTTT. It specifies CASSFHNQPQHF.

This clone has just a few counts. The rearrangement links TRBV11-1 to TRBJ2-1; D is unresolved. Germline V lookup: CDR1 SGHAT, CDR2 FQDESV (reference sequence). V shed 1 base and J shed 15 bases, with 13 bases lying between them. CDR3 length: 12 amino acids. The CDR3 protein is CASSLVSSGTFF. The CDR3 DNA sequence: TGTGCCAGCAGCTTAGTGTCTTCGGGTACGTTCTTC.